This T cell receptor beta chain emerged from a study of blood T cell repertoires in COVID-19. At the level of the study: PBMCs, B-cell-depleted T cells, or T cells were the source of the cDNA or gDNA that made up the material.

Germline lookup yields CDR1 SGHAT and CDR2 FQNNGV. The CDR3 runs 17 residues. J lost 3 bases, V lost 5 bases, and 9 bases had no gene match. Study processing details: How many nucleated cells were present was estimated from reference gene primer amplification. TCRdb keeps only in-frame clones here, not all; method: immunoSEQ multiplex PCR. That table is the source of V, J and clone size, and D and trimming were worked out from the DNA. The sample lists about 200,000 clones; around 84% were seen once. The receptor was isolated from a man at least 80 years old with acute or convalescent COVID-19. The chain carries TRBV11-2 and TRBJ2-3; the match to TRBD2 covers 12 bases. Sample: peripheral blood. DNA of the CDR3: TGTGCCAGCAGCCCCTACCCACTAGCGGGAGGAACAGATACGCAGTATTTT. Its protein is CASSPYPLAGGTDTQYF.